Sequencing of this T cell receptor beta chain was carried out in a study of blood T cell repertoires in COVID-19. The wider study: Spain, Italy and the United States supplied samples that represented acute and convalescent COVID-19.

Authors' processing steps: Amplification with reference gene primers provided the estimates of nucleated cell counts. Clones were read by immunoSEQ multiplex PCR, and TCRdb kept only the in-frame ones, dropping some. V and J calls and clone size are given by that table; D and trimming were obtained from the DNA. The sample gives under 250,000 clones, about nine tenths of which show up once; about 9.9% is in the top ten. CDR1 SGDLS and CDR2 YYNGEE come from the germline V gene. The CDR3 has 14 residues. Trimming removed 0 bases from V and 4 bases from J, with 10 bases in between. The TCR sequence derives from a man aged 45-65 years with COVID-19, enrolled during active disease. The sample was peripheral blood. This chain uses TRBV9 with TRBJ1-1; unclear D gene. CDR3 nucleotides: TGTGCCAGCAGCGTAGGTCTAGAGGGCACTGAAGCTTTCTTT. This translates into CASSVGLEGTEAFF.